One sample yielded the 3 T cell receptor beta chains listed below, sequenced in a study of graft-versus-host responses after intestinal transplantation. Assay: immunoSEQ multiplex PCR; the TCRdb copy retains only in-frame clones and omits some. The sample shows about 8,200 clones, over 25% of them seen only once. Sequenced material: alloreactive CD4+ T cells from a mixed lymphocyte reaction culture, taken before intestinal transplant. Stated subset: CFSE-low proliferating T cells sorted from approximately six-day pre-transplant mixed lymphocyte reaction (GvH or HvG direction). These receptors were taken from a human patient who received an intestinal transplant.

The CDR3 loop reads CASSLTRSSTDTQYF. CDR3 sequence (DNA): TGTGCCAGCAGTTTAACACGCAGTAGCACAGATACGCAGTATTTT. The V call is TRBV27, the J call TRBJ2-3; unclear D gene. Trimming took 2 bases from V and 0 from J, leaving 9 bases between them. CDR1 and CDR2 (germline): MNHEY, SMNVEV (reference sequence). There are 15 residues in the CDR3.

In its sample, this clone was seen a few times. The gene calls are TRBV6-5 and TRBJ2-6; D perhaps matches TRBD2 (6 bases). Germline values: CDR1 MNHEY, CDR2 SVGAGI. The CDR3 has 15 amino acids. Trimming took off 2 bases at V and 2 bases at J, with 7 bases between the two ends. This chain's CDR3 is CASSYGTAGANVLTF. CDR3 DNA: TGTGCCAGCAGTTACGGGACTGCTGGGGCCAACGTCCTGACTTTC.

The rearrangement joins TRBV28 to TRBJ2-5; 7 bases agree with TRBD1. The CDR3 has 13 residues. Germline CDR1 MDHEN, CDR2 SYDVKM. Trimming removed 6 bases from V and 5 bases from J; junction bases left unmatched: 6. The DNA for the CDR3 is TGTGCCAGCAGAAGACAGGGATCCGAGACCCAGTACTTC. Its protein product is CASRRQGSETQYF.